This T cell receptor (beta chain) was sequenced during a study of CD8 T cells in Susac syndrome. For the study at large: Treatment at blood withdrawal was none, corticosteroids, or intravenous immunoglobulin alone in Susac syndrome patients.

Random hexamers served to reverse transcribe about 0.5 to 1 ug RNA. Amplification of TCR beta CDR3 was carried out by immunoSEQ multiplex PCR, which covered 54 Vbeta and 13 Jbeta segments. Via MiXCR, TCRdb re-called the immunoSEQ multiplex PCR reads, giving one row per CDR3 protein. The sample records 160,000 or so distinct CDR3 sequences, approximately 95% being singletons. In germline, CDR1 is DFQATT, CDR2 SNEGSKA (reference sequence). The CDR3 loop spans 14 amino acids. With regard to this clonotype: Its antigen is unknown.

Regarding the study as a whole: As the study acknowledged, the number of individuals who were part of its TCR sequencing and HLA analysis was relatively small.

The chain recombines TRBV20-1 with TRBJ2-5, with 10 bases lining up with TRBD2. The receptor comes from a human donor with Susac syndrome. The specimen sequenced was CD4+ T cells from PBMCs. The CDR3 region is CSAHLAGVLETQYF. The DNA of the CDR3 is TGCAGCGCTCATCTAGCGGGGGTTTTGGAGACCCAGTACTTC.